The next 15 T cell receptor beta chains were all read from a single sample in a study of T-cell reconstitution after alpha-beta-depleted transplantation in children. Preparation of the TCRbeta library was carried out with unique molecular identifiers. TCRdb passed the PCR reads through MiXCR, listing each CDR3 protein once. Altogether about 590,000 distinct CDR3 sequences are present, 13% being singletons, with the ten largest covering over 2%. This sample comprised PBMCs, mostly from graft donor cells, obtained 360 days after TCRalphabeta/CD19-depleted stem cell transplant. These receptors were collected from a male patient under 18 who had a stem cell transplant for acute myeloid leukemia, so the T cells may come from the graft donor.

This clonotype was detected only a few times. The rearrangement uses TRBV28 and TRBJ2-7; the match to TRBD2 covers 14 bases. CDR1 is MDHEN, CDR2 SYDVKM, per germline. The CDR3 runs to 17 residues. The ends lost 5 bases at V and 3 bases at J; junction bases unmatched: 9. The CDR3 protein is CASSNPQGLAGDYEQYF. DNA for the CDR3: TGTGCCAGCAGTAACCCCCAGGGACTAGCGGGAGACTACGAGCAGTACTTC.

This clonotype was picked up a small number of times. This chain uses TRBV28 with TRBJ1-3; maybe TRBD1 (5 bases). The CDR3 has 15 residues. Germline V gene lookup returns CDR1 MDHEN and CDR2 SYDVKM. The ends were cut back, 4 bases at V and 0 bases at J, with 10 bases in the middle. The CDR3 DNA follows: TGTGCCAGCAGTTCTATGGGGACCTCTGGAAACACCATATATTTT. It is translated as CASSSMGTSGNTIYF.

This chain uses TRBV4-3 with TRBJ2-1; no definite D call. Germline values: CDR1 LGHNA, CDR2 YSLEER. There are 13 residues in the CDR3. Trimming removed 3 bases from V and 6 bases from J, with 9 bases in between. CDR3 nucleotides: TGCGCCAGCAGCCAGAACCCCCGCAATGAGCAGTTCTTC. Its translation: CASSQNPRNEQFF.

This clonotype was counted only a few times. The chain recombines TRBV2 with TRBJ2-5, with D possibly called TRBD1 or TRBD2 (5 bases each). Trimming removed 11 bases from V and 5 bases from J, with 18 bases in between. The CDR3 spans 13 residues. Germline lookup yields CDR1 SNHLY and CDR2 FYNNEI. The CDR3 bases are TGTGCCGGTTCTCCCGGGACGAAGGAGACCCAGTACTTC. Amino acid sequence: CAGSPGTKETQYF.

The chain joins TRBV10-3 to TRBJ2-7; the match to TRBD1 covers 9 bases. CDR1 is ENHRY and CDR2 is SYGVKD in the germline V gene. The CDR3 is made up of 15 amino acids. Trimming at V came to 6 bases and at J to 3 bases, leaving 9 bases not matched to a gene. The CDR3 region has the DNA TGTGCCATCAGGGCCCCGGGACAGGGAATCTACGAGCAGTACTTC. Its translation is CAIRAPGQGIYEQYF.

Ten or more counts support this clonotype. This chain joins TRBV18 and TRBJ2-1, with 11 bases that match TRBD2. The germline CDR1 and CDR2 sequences are KGHSH and LQKENI. The CDR3 sequence is 16 residues long. V dropped 0 bases and J dropped 4; count of bases not matched to a gene: 2. This CDR3 reads CASSPPGLADYNEQFF. The CDR3 DNA reads as TGTGCCAGCTCACCACCGGGACTAGCGGATTACAATGAGCAGTTCTTC.

In this sample, this clonotype turned up many times. This chain connects TRBV29-1 to TRBJ2-3, with D unclear. The CDR3 consists of 11 residues. Germline V gene data show CDR1 as SQVTM and CDR2 as ANQGSEA. Trimming removed 7 bases at V and 4 bases at J, with 9 bases between. The CDR3 region has the DNA TGCAGCGCCGGTGAACCAGATACGCAGTATTTT. It specifies CSAGEPDTQYF.

The chain carries TRBV2 and TRBJ2-5, with 7 bases that match TRBD2. The CDR3 is 14 amino acids. V gave up 8 bases and J gave up 5 bases; unmatched junction bases: 11. Germline-derived CDR1 and CDR2 are SNHLY and FYNNEI. CDR3 coding DNA: TGTGCCAGCCATCCACTAGCGCCAGGGGAGACCCAGTACTTC. It encodes CASHPLAPGETQYF. The full variable domain, completed using reference TRBV2 and TRBJ2-5, is EPEVTQTPSHQVTQMGQEVILRCVPISNHLYFYWYRQILGQKVEFLVSFYNNEISEKSEIFDDQFSVERPDGSNFTLKIRSTKLEDSAMYFCASHPLAPGETQYFGPGTRLLVL.

The chain carries TRBV7-9 and TRBJ2-7; no firm D call. Germline lookup yields CDR1 SEHNR and CDR2 FQNEAQ (reference sequence). The CDR3 sequence is 14 residues long. Trimming shortened V by 5 bases and J by 4 bases, and 15 bases separated the two germline ends. The CDR3 sequence: CASSPQVSLYEQYF. In nucleotides, the CDR3 is TGTGCCAGCAGCCCCCAGGTCAGCCTATACGAGCAGTACTTC.

This clonotype was picked up a small number of times. V and J are TRBV9 and TRBJ2-7, with 8 bases lining up with TRBD2. J lost 3 bases, V lost 4 bases, and 12 bases had no gene match. CDR3 length: 16 residues. Looked up from germline, CDR1 is SGDLS and CDR2 is YYNGEE. The CDR3 reads CASSTHQTGGFYEQYF. CDR3 nucleotide sequence: TGTGCCAGCAGCACGCATCAGACGGGAGGGTTCTACGAGCAGTACTTC.

This clonotype was seen only a few times. The chain links TRBV25-1 to TRBJ2-5; 7 positions agree with TRBD1. The CDR3 contains 16 residues. Looked up from germline, CDR1 is MGHDK and CDR2 is SYGVNS. The V and J ends lost 4 bases and 5 bases, in that order; junction bases with no gene match: 13. The CDR3 is CASSAPGRQGVETQYF. DNA of the CDR3: TGTGCCAGCAGTGCCCCGGGCCGACAGGGAGTGGAGACCCAGTACTTC.

This clonotype was observed a few times. This chain connects TRBV6-5 to TRBJ2-3; the match to TRBD2 covers 14 bases. The CDR3 length is 16 residues. From germline, CDR1 is MNHEY and CDR2 SVGAGI. Trimming took 2 bases from V and 5 from J; bases not matched to a gene: 3. The CDR3 loop is CASSYAGTSGGDTQYF. CDR3 coding DNA: TGTGCCAGCAGTTACGCCGGGACTAGCGGGGGAGATACGCAGTATTTT.

This clonotype was counted between two and nine times. The genes are TRBV12-3 or TRBV12-4 and TRBJ2-2; D remains unclear. This CDR3 spans 11 amino acids. The V end lost 6 bases, the J end lost 9 bases, and 8 bases lay between the germline ends. CDR3: CASSWYRELFF. In DNA, the CDR3 is TGTGCCAGCAGCTGGTACCGGGAGCTGTTTTTT.

The V and J genes are TRBV4-3 and TRBJ1-5; D remains ambiguous. V lost 0 bases and J lost 0, with 6 bases in between. Germline V gives CDR1 LGHNA, CDR2 YSLEER. The CDR3 is 15 amino acids. The CDR3 loop reads CASSQEHISNQPQHF. The CDR3 nucleotides read TGCGCCAGCAGCCAAGAGCACATTAGCAATCAGCCCCAGCATTTT.

V and J are TRBV6-5 and TRBJ2-7, with TRBD2 matching 9 bases. Losses at the gene ends were 9 bases for V and 0 bases for J; bases not matched to a gene: 12. The CDR3 covers 16 residues. CDR1 is MNHEY and CDR2 is SVGAGI in the germline V gene. CDR3 in DNA: TGTGCCAGTACACCTAGGACTAGCGAGAGCTCCTACGAGCAGTACTTC. It translates to CASTPRTSESSYEQYF.